This is a list of T cell receptor beta chains from one sample in a study of cytomegalovirus exposure and HLA in healthy donors. Measured with immunoSEQ multiplex PCR; TCRdb has only the in-frame clones, and not every one. The sample has approximately 190,000 clones, about 81% seen once. Sequencing was done on a sample of PBMCs. These receptor sequences come from a woman in her late teens or twenties in good health and CMV-seronegative. Each CDR3 is given with its conserved first and last residue. A D gene is named only where the DNA matches it firmly. For some rows the clone size is stated as once, few or many, or as a class when expanded; others skip it.

cdr3_nt: TGTGCCAGCAGCTCCGGGGGGGCGCTTGAGCAGTACTTC
cdr3_aa: CASSSGGALEQYF
clone_size: few
v_call: TRBV7-8
d_call: TRBD2
j_call: TRBJ2-7

cdr3_nt: TGTGCCAGCAGCGTAGATCTGCAAGAGACCCAGTACTTC
cdr3_aa: CASSVDLQETQYF
clone_size: NA
v_call: TRBV9
d_call: NA
j_call: TRBJ2-5

cdr3_nt: TGTGCCAGCAGTCCGGGACTAGCAGCAAACCAAGAGACCCAGTACTTC
cdr3_aa: CASSPGLAANQETQYF
clone_size: NA
v_call: TRBV6-6
d_call: TRBD2
j_call: TRBJ2-5

cdr3_nt: TGTGCCAGCACCGGCCGCGGGTCCGGGGAGCTGTTTTTT
cdr3_aa: CASTGRGSGELFF
clone_size: NA
v_call: TRBV28
d_call: NA
j_call: TRBJ2-2

cdr3_nt: TGTGCCAGTACCCCGGGACAGGGGTTCTCTGGAAACACCATATATTTT
cdr3_aa: CASTPGQGFSGNTIYF
clone_size: once
v_call: TRBV19
d_call: TRBD1
j_call: TRBJ1-3

cdr3_nt: TGTGCCAGCCAGATTTCGGGATTCTCCTACGAGCAGTACTTC
cdr3_aa: CASQISGFSYEQYF
clone_size: NA
v_call: TRBV6-5
d_call: NA
j_call: TRBJ2-7

cdr3_nt: TGTGCCAGTAGTATAGCGGTCTTTTTCACAGATACGCAGTATTTT
cdr3_aa: CASSIAVFFTDTQYF
clone_size: NA
v_call: TRBV19
d_call: NA
j_call: TRBJ2-3

cdr3_nt: TGTGCCAGCAGTGTAGGCGGGGGGGCTGGTGAGCAGTTCTTC
cdr3_aa: CASSVGGGAGEQFF
clone_size: NA
v_call: TRBV6-4
d_call: TRBD2
j_call: TRBJ2-1

cdr3_nt: TGTGCCAGTAGAGCGCTAGCGGGAGACGAGCAGTACTTC
cdr3_aa: CASRALAGDEQYF
clone_size: once
v_call: TRBV19
d_call: TRBD2
j_call: TRBJ2-7

cdr3_nt: TGTGCCAGCAGTTACTCTTGGCGGGGGGGCCAAAAGACCCAGTACTTC
cdr3_aa: CASSYSWRGGQKTQYF
clone_size: NA
v_call: TRBV6-6
d_call: TRBD2
j_call: TRBJ2-5

cdr3_nt: TGTGCCAGCAGCCAAGAGGGGCTGACGAGCTCCTACAATGAGCAGTTCTTC
cdr3_aa: CASSQEGLTSSYNEQFF
clone_size: NA
v_call: TRBV4-2
d_call: NA
j_call: TRBJ2-1